Each of the 23 T cell receptor beta chains below was sequenced from the same sample in a study of identical twins. Using its own MiXCR run on the 5' RACE reads, TCRdb lists one record per CDR3 protein. The sample records more than 350,000 distinct CDR3 sequences, roughly 9% being singletons. The sample comprised naive T cells sorted from blood. The receptors here all came from a woman between 50 and 59 years old in good health.

The rearrangement joins TRBV3-1 to TRBJ1-2, with a weak D call TRBD1 (5 bases). The V gene's germline CDR1 is LGHDT and CDR2 YNNKEL (reference sequence). The CDR3 sequence is 13 residues long. V was shortened by 5 bases and J by 4 bases, with 11 bases between the two germline ends. For the CDR3, the DNA is TGTGCCAGCAGCAGGGGCGATCTCTATGGCTACACCTTC. Encoded protein: CASSRGDLYGYTF.

The rearrangement links TRBV5-4 to TRBJ2-5, with D possibly being TRBD1 or TRBD2 (5 bases each). Deletions cut 3 bases from V and 3 bases from J, with 15 bases between. Germline assignment: CDR1 SGHNT and CDR2 YYREEE (reference sequence). The CDR3 extends over 15 amino acids. CDR3 amino acids: CASSWDGRAEETQYF. The CDR3 region has the DNA TGTGCCAGCAGCTGGGACGGCAGGGCCGAAGAGACCCAGTACTTC.

This clonotype occurred a few times. The chain links TRBV7-2 to TRBJ2-3; 11 bases agree with TRBD2. CDR1 SGHTA and CDR2 FQGNSA come from the germline V gene. This CDR3 spans 15 amino acids. V trimming: 5 bases; J trimming: 6 bases; junction bases outside the gene matches: 7. CDR3 bases: TGTGCCAGCAGCCCGACTAGCGGGAAGCCGGATACGCAGTATTTT. Translation: CASSPTSGKPDTQYF. Together with reference TRBV7-2 and TRBJ2-3, the CDR3 gives the full variable domain: GAGVSQSPSNKVTEKGKDVELRCDPISGHTALYWYRQSLGQGLEFLIYFQGNSAPDKSGLPSDRFSAERTGGSVSTLTIQRTQQEDSAVYLCASSPTSGKPDTQYFGPGTRLTVL.

There are many counts of this clonotype. The CDR3 nucleotides are TGTGCCAGCAGTGTTGGCGGGAGTTTCGGGGAGCTGTTTTTT. Amino acid sequence: CASSVGGSFGELFF. This rearrangement joins TRBV25-1 to TRBJ2-2; 7 nucleotides match TRBD2. The CDR3 loop spans 14 amino acids. CDR1 and CDR2 (germline): MGHDK, SYGVNS. The V gene end was trimmed by 4 bases and the J gene end by 7 bases; junction bases not matched to a gene: 6.

This clonotype showed up just a few times. This chain connects TRBV19 to TRBJ1-6, with D perhaps TRBD1 (6 bases). The germline V and J ends were trimmed by 4 bases and 3 bases, with 13 bases remaining between them. The germline V gene encodes CDR1 LNHDA and CDR2 SQIVND (reference sequence). This CDR3 has 16 amino acids. The CDR3 bases are TGTGCCAGTAGTACCACAGGGACCCACTATAATTCACCCCTCCACTTT. It encodes CASSTTGTHYNSPLHF.

In DNA form, the CDR3 reads TGTGCCAGAAGCCCGGACACTAATGAAAAACTGTTTTTT. Amino acids: CARSPDTNEKLFF. The chain recombines TRBV5-3 with TRBJ1-4; no definite D call. TRBV5-3 qualifies as an ORF whose function is uncertain. The CDR3 extends over 13 amino acids. Trimming shortened V by 4 bases and J by 2 bases, and 6 bases separated the two germline ends.

Only a few counts were recorded for this clonotype. The rearrangement links TRBV3-1 to TRBJ2-1; D gene ambiguous. Germline CDR1 LGHDT, CDR2 YNNKEL (reference sequence). V was trimmed by 5 bases and J by 3 bases, leaving 17 bases between them. CDR3 size: 16 residues. CDR3 coding DNA: TGTGCCAGCAGCGCCTTGAGTCCGGCGGTCTACAATGAGCAGTTCTTC. As protein: CASSALSPAVYNEQFF.

This clonotype came up a few times. The chain combines TRBV6-5 with TRBJ2-1; 9 bases map to TRBD2. Per germline, CDR1 MNHEY and CDR2 SVGAGI. Losses at the gene ends were 2 bases for V and 8 bases for J; bases not matched to a gene: 13. The length of the CDR3 is 17 residues. Here the CDR3 reads CASSYLGPGLASHEQFF. In DNA form, the CDR3 reads TGTGCCAGCAGTTACCTGGGGCCGGGACTAGCAAGTCATGAGCAGTTCTTC.

The chain carries TRBV11-3 and TRBJ1-4; 7 bases are shared with TRBD1. Unmatched junction bases numbered 6, after V lost 5 bases and J lost 0 bases. Germline lookup yields CDR1 SGHNT and CDR2 YENEEA. CDR3 length: 16 residues. CDR3 bases: TGTGCCAGCAGCCCCGGACAGGCCGCAACTAATGAAAAACTGTTTTTT. Amino acid sequence: CASSPGQAATNEKLFF.

This clonotype was counted between two and nine times. J is TRBJ2-7 and V is TRBV2; 7 bases map to TRBD2. This CDR3 has 16 residues. Trimming took 5 bases from V and 3 from J; bases not matched to a gene: 13. Per the germline V gene, CDR1 is SNHLY and CDR2 is FYNNEI. The CDR3 DNA is TGTGCCAGCAGTCCTAGGAGGGCGGGAGATCTCTACGAGCAGTACTTC. It yields the protein CASSPRRAGDLYEQYF.

This clonotype was detected ten times or more. This rearrangement joins TRBV5-1 to TRBJ2-1, with 14 bases that match TRBD2. V was pared by 0 bases and J by 3 bases, with 11 bases of the junction left unmatched. Germline V gives CDR1 SGHRS, CDR2 YFSETQ. The CDR3 length is 20 residues. CDR3 nucleotide sequence: TGCGCCAGCAGCTTGGCGACTAGCGGGAGGGCCTCTCGCGACTACAATGAGCAGTTCTTC. It yields the protein CASSLATSGRASRDYNEQFF.

This clonotype has ten or more counts. The chain links TRBV5-1 to TRBJ2-5, with 7 bases matching TRBD2. This CDR3 region has 14 residues. The junction had 11 bases not matched to a gene; V was cut back by 7 bases and J by 5 bases. Germline CDR1 reads SGHRS; CDR2 reads YFSETQ. This chain's CDR3 is CASRRTSPRETQYF. CDR3 DNA: TGCGCCAGCCGAAGGACTAGTCCACGGGAGACCCAGTACTTC.

This clonotype was seen repeatedly, ten times or more. The genes are TRBV28 and TRBJ2-3; D unclear. The CDR3 covers 15 residues. Deletions cut 3 bases from V and 1 base from J, with 11 bases between. The germline V gene encodes CDR1 MDHEN and CDR2 SYDVKM. The CDR3 nucleotides read TGTGCCAGCAGTTTGTTCGGTGGGGGCACAGATACGCAGTATTTT. Translated: CASSLFGGGTDTQYF.

This sequence joins TRBV19 and TRBJ2-1; 9 bases align to TRBD2. Looked up from germline, CDR1 is LNHDA and CDR2 is SQIVND (reference sequence). This CDR3 region has 15 residues. The junction had 5 bases not matched to a gene; V was cut back by 2 bases and J by 6 bases. For the CDR3, the DNA is TGTGCCAGTAGTATATGGACTAGCGTTCGCAATGAGCAGTTCTTC. Translation gives CASSIWTSVRNEQFF.

This clonotype has at least ten counts. The chain combines TRBV12-5 with TRBJ2-1, with D tentatively TRBD1 (6 bases). Germline V gene data show CDR1 as LGHNT and CDR2 as FRNRAP. Trimming took off 8 bases at V and 4 bases at J, with 9 bases between the two ends. There are 12 residues in the CDR3. This CDR3 reads CASTGIYNEQFF. DNA of the CDR3: TGTGCTAGTACAGGGATTTACAATGAGCAGTTCTTC.

The V and J genes are TRBV27 and TRBJ2-1; D may be TRBD2 (5 bases). CDR1 is MNHEY, CDR2 SMNVEV, per germline (reference sequence). This CDR3 is 15 amino acids long. V was pared by 5 bases and J by 8 bases, with 19 bases between. The CDR3 is CASSGLSVLPDEQFF. Here the CDR3 DNA reads TGTGCCAGCAGTGGACTCTCCGTACTACCGGATGAGCAGTTCTTC.

In this sample, this clonotype turned up many times. The J gene is TRBJ2-1, the V gene TRBV5-1, with TRBD2 matching 9 bases. This CDR3 contains 14 residues. Unmatched junction bases numbered 4, after V lost 3 bases and J lost 6 bases. CDR1 and CDR2 (germline): SGHRS, YFSETQ. Written as DNA, the CDR3 is TGCGCCAGCAGCTCCCGGACTAGCGCCAATGAGCAGTTCTTC. As protein: CASSSRTSANEQFF.

This clonotype came up a few times. This rearrangement joins TRBV5-1 to TRBJ1-6; D not resolved. CDR1 and CDR2 (germline): SGHRS, YFSETQ. CDR3 length equals 13 residues. Trimming stripped 1 base from V and 8 bases from J, with 7 bases between. The CDR3 region is CASSLFGDSPLHF. The CDR3 nucleotides read TGCGCCAGCAGCTTGTTTGGGGATTCACCCCTCCACTTT.

The gene calls are TRBV27 and TRBJ2-3; either TRBD1 or TRBD2 may supply D (5 bases each). The CDR3 consists of 18 residues. Trimming took 6 bases from V and 2 from J, leaving 24 bases between them. In germline, CDR1 is MNHEY, CDR2 SMNVEV (reference sequence). The CDR3 sequence: CASSFPRGRGSSTDTQYF. CDR3 bases: TGTGCCAGCAGCTTCCCTCGGGGACGAGGATCCTCCACAGATACGCAGTATTTT.

In its sample, this clonotype was seen a few times. The chain couples TRBV10-2 to TRBJ2-5; D is perhaps TRBD2 (7 bases). The germline V gene encodes CDR1 WSHSY and CDR2 SAAADI. Trimming shortened V by 9 bases and J by 5 bases, and 25 bases separated the two germline ends. The CDR3 contains 16 residues. The CDR3 protein is CASQPRGARGVETQYF. CDR3 in DNA: TGCGCCAGTCAACCACGGGGGGCCAGGGGAGTGGAGACCCAGTACTTC.

This clonotype was picked up a small number of times. V gene TRBV10-3 combines with J gene TRBJ1-5; 8 bases align to TRBD1. The germline gives CDR1 ENHRY, CDR2 SYGVKD. The V gene end was trimmed by 10 bases and the J gene end by 1 base; junction bases not matched to a gene: 15. There are 17 residues in the CDR3. CDR3 residues: CATLTGEGSGSNQPQHF. The CDR3 DNA sequence: TGTGCCACGCTGACAGGGGAGGGATCAGGGAGCAATCAGCCCCAGCATTTT.

This clonotype was picked up a small number of times. The chain employs TRBV9 and TRBJ1-1; D is uncertain. Trimming removed 3 bases at V and 0 bases at J, with 6 bases between. This CDR3 comprises 13 residues. The germline CDR1 and CDR2 sequences are SGDLS and YYNGEE. This CDR3 reads CASSGDMNTEAFF. DNA of the CDR3: TGTGCCAGCAGCGGCGACATGAACACTGAAGCTTTCTTT.

The gene calls are TRBV12-3 or TRBV12-4 and TRBJ2-7, with unresolved D. Trimming took 7 bases from V and 3 from J, leaving 13 bases between them. CDR3 length equals 13 residues. The CDR3 is CASILRRNYEQYV. The CDR3 DNA is TGTGCCAGCATTCTCCGCCGAAACTACGAGCAGTACGTC.